The 24 T cell receptor beta chains given below trace back to one sample, sequenced in a study of cytomegalovirus exposure and HLA in healthy donors. Both 60 Vbeta primers and 13 Jbeta primers went into the PCR. Clones were read by immunoSEQ multiplex PCR, and TCRdb kept only the in-frame ones, dropping some. The sample includes fewer than 90,000 clones, around 80% of them seen just once. The source material was PBMCs. The receptors were sampled from a male donor in good health and CMV-seropositive.

The V gene is TRBV5-5, the J gene TRBJ2-5; D may be TRBD2 (7 bases). The CDR3 has 15 amino acids. The germline V gene encodes CDR1 SGHKS and CDR2 YYEKEE (reference sequence). Trimming took off 2 bases at V and 2 bases at J, with 13 bases between the two ends. DNA for the CDR3: TGTGCCAGCAGCTTAGGAGGGGGGGAACAAGAGACCCAGTACTTC. This gives the protein CASSLGGGEQETQYF.

This rearrangement joins TRBV6-7 to TRBJ1-4; 9 bases map to TRBD1. TRBV6-7 is given ORF status, its function remaining uncertain. This CDR3 comprises 16 residues. J was trimmed by 4 bases and V by 1 base; bases with no gene match: 4. The CDR3 coding sequence is TGTGCCAGCAGTTACTTACCGGACAGGGGTAATGAAAAACTGTTTTTT. This gives the protein CASSYLPDRGNEKLFF.

This clone showed up just once. The CDR3: CASSDPLGAYGYTF. For the CDR3, the DNA is TGTGCCAGCAGTGACCCACTGGGGGCATATGGCTACACCTTC. The chain couples TRBV25-1 to TRBJ1-2, with D possibly being TRBD1 (6 bases). Germline-derived CDR1 and CDR2 are MGHDK and SYGVNS. This CDR3 spans 14 amino acids. V lost 3 bases and J 5 bases, leaving 13 bases between the germline ends.

The chain recombines TRBV7-3 with TRBJ2-5; 7 positions match TRBD2. Germline values: CDR1 SGHTA, CDR2 FQGTGA. This CDR3 has 13 residues. The trim removed 5 bases at V and 5 bases at J, leaving 5 bases unmatched. CDR3 in DNA: TGTGCCAGCAGCGCCGGGACTATTGAGACCCAGTACTTC. It specifies CASSAGTIETQYF. The full variable domain, rest sourced from reference TRBV7-3 and TRBJ2-5, is GAGVSQTPSNKVTEKGKYVELRCDPISGHTALYWYRQSLGQGPEFLIYFQGTGAADDSGLPNDRFFAVRPEGSVSTLKIQRTERGDSAVYLCASSAGTIETQYFGPGTRLLVL.

The table lists this clone with a few counts. This chain joins TRBV28 and TRBJ2-6; possible D gene TRBD1, 7 bases. The CDR3 covers 16 residues. Trimming cost V 7 bases and J 0 bases, with 13 bases left between them. Germline V CDR1 and CDR2: MDHEN, SYDVKM. CDR3 sequence: CASIRGTDSGANVLTF. The CDR3 DNA follows: TGTGCCAGCATTCGGGGGACAGACTCTGGGGCCAACGTCCTGACTTTC.

The chain recombines TRBV6-5 with TRBJ2-7; TRBD2 agrees at 9 bases. V lost 8 bases, J lost 6 bases, and 8 bases stayed unmatched. Germline V gene data show CDR1 as MNHEY and CDR2 as SVGAGI. The CDR3 is 13 residues long. CDR3 residues: CASGREGRGEQYF. The CDR3 nucleotides read TGTGCCAGCGGGCGGGAGGGCCGAGGCGAGCAGTACTTC.

The chain recombines TRBV18 with TRBJ1-2, with D unresolved. This CDR3 is built from 15 residues. The V end was cut by 2 bases, the J end by 1 base, with 11 bases between. Germline CDR1 is KGHSH and CDR2 is LQKENI. The CDR3 sequence is CASSPTSSFNYGYTF. As DNA, the CDR3 is TGTGCCAGCTCACCAACCAGTTCGTTTAACTATGGCTACACCTTC.

This chain joins TRBV6-1 and TRBJ1-5, with D possibly matching TRBD1 (5 bases). CDR3 size: 14 residues. Germline V gene lookup returns CDR1 MNHNS and CDR2 SASEGT. With 2 bases removed from V and 1 base from J, the gap between germline ends came to 6 bases. CDR3 sequence reads: CASSEQGSNQPQHF. In DNA form, the CDR3 reads TGTGCCAGCAGTGAACAGGGAAGCAATCAGCCCCAGCATTTT.

CDR3 DNA sequence: TGTGCCAGCAGCTTGGACAGGGCGGCGAACACTGAAGCTTTCTTT. Translated: CASSLDRAANTEAFF. The chain recombines TRBV5-8 with TRBJ1-1; D is perhaps TRBD1 (6 bases). CDR1 is SGHTS and CDR2 is YDEGEE in the germline V gene. The V gene lost 0 bases and the J gene lost 1 base, with 10 bases spanning the gap. The length of the CDR3 is 15 residues.

The gene calls are TRBV7-2 and TRBJ2-1; D is unresolved. V was clipped by 5 bases and J by 6 bases, with 11 bases between them. The CDR3 consists of 13 residues. Germline values: CDR1 SGHTA, CDR2 FQGNSA. As DNA, the CDR3 is TGTGCCAGCAGCCCGAGGATGGCCAATGAGCAGTTCTTC. Translation: CASSPRMANEQFF.

The V and J genes are TRBV20-1 and TRBJ2-1, with D possibly matching TRBD1 (6 bases). From germline, CDR1 is DFQATT and CDR2 SNEGSKA (reference sequence). Trimming pared 6 bases from V and 7 bases from J, leaving 7 bases between. The CDR3 has 10 residues. The CDR3 DNA reads as TGCAGTGCCCAGGGGAATGAGCAGTTCTTC. Amino acids: CSAQGNEQFF.

J is TRBJ2-3 and V is TRBV6-6, with TRBD2 matching over 7 bases. CDR1 MNHNY and CDR2 SVGAGI come from the germline V gene (reference sequence). This CDR3 has 15 amino acids. The ends lost 4 bases at V and 0 bases at J; junction bases unmatched: 4. The CDR3 DNA sequence: TGTGCCAGCAGTTTTCCTAGCGGTAGCACAGATACGCAGTATTTT. Protein product: CASSFPSGSTDTQYF.

The DNA for the CDR3 is TGTGCCAGTAGTATAGGGAGGTGGGACGGGAGAAATGAGCAGTTCTTC. Translation: CASSIGRWDGRNEQFF. The chain uses TRBV19 and TRBJ2-1, with D perhaps matching TRBD2 (6 bases). Germline lookup yields CDR1 LNHDA and CDR2 SQIVND (reference sequence). CDR3 length equals 16 residues. Trimming left V 1 base short and J 7 bases short, with 17 bases between.

The rearrangement joins TRBV27 to TRBJ2-2, with D perhaps TRBD2 (5 bases). The CDR3 contains 16 residues. Per the germline V gene, CDR1 is MNHEY and CDR2 is SMNVEV (reference sequence). V lost 1 base and J lost 1, with 10 bases in between. The CDR3 DNA is TGTGCCAGCAGTTTATTTCTAGCCAAGAACACCGGGGAGCTGTTTTTT. Protein sequence: CASSLFLAKNTGELFF.

The chain employs TRBV2 and TRBJ2-7; maybe TRBD2 (7 bases). The V end lost 7 bases, the J end lost 4 bases, and 17 bases lay between the germline ends. Germline assignment: CDR1 SNHLY and CDR2 FYNNEI. The CDR3 is made up of 14 amino acids. Here the CDR3 reads CASTRGGGRYEQYF. For the CDR3, the DNA is TGTGCCAGCACCCGAGGGGGAGGGAGGTACGAGCAGTACTTC.

The rearrangement joins TRBV21-1 to TRBJ2-2; TRBD1 was called by the table and not checked on the DNA. TRBV21-1 is termed a pseudogene. This CDR3 has 18 residues. CDR3 nucleotide sequence: TGTGCCAGCAGCACAATCCCTGGGGCAGGGGATGACACCGGGGAGCTGTTTTTT. It specifies CASSTIPGAGDDTGELFF.

The chain is built from TRBV12-5 and TRBJ2-1, with TRBD2 matching over 8 bases. Germline V gene sequence: CDR1 LGHNT, CDR2 FRNRAP. The CDR3 is 13 amino acids. V shed 3 bases, J shed 9 bases, and the junction held 4 bases outside the gene matches. CDR3 protein: CASGFSGSVEQFF. DNA for the CDR3: TGTGCTAGTGGTTTCAGCGGGAGTGTTGAGCAGTTCTTC.

The chain recombines TRBV28 with TRBJ1-5, with TRBD1 matching 7 bases. The V and J ends lost 3 bases and 4 bases, in that order; junction bases with no gene match: 6. CDR3 length: 15 amino acids. In germline, CDR1 is MDHEN, CDR2 SYDVKM. In DNA form, the CDR3 reads TGTGCCAGCAGTTTCCGGGACAGAATTAATCAGCCCCAGCATTTT. Protein product: CASSFRDRINQPQHF.

With respect to this clone: A read error may produce the germline difference seen at one junction end. V gene TRBV7-9 combines with J gene TRBJ2-5; D is possibly TRBD2 (7 bases). The CDR3 is 15 amino acids. Germline V gene lookup returns CDR1 SEHNR and CDR2 FQNEAQ (reference sequence). The chain's CDR3 is CSSHKGGWAQETQYF. The DNA for the CDR3 is TGTTCCAGCCATAAGGGGGGGTGGGCCCAAGAGACCCAGTACTTC.

This clone showed up just a few times. The V and J genes are TRBV5-4 and TRBJ1-5, with 7 bases fitting TRBD1. This CDR3 is built from 15 residues. The V gene's germline CDR1 is SGHNT and CDR2 YYREEE (reference sequence). The ends lost 0 bases at V and 3 bases at J; junction bases unmatched: 3. CDR3 protein: CASSLGGQINQPQHF. In DNA, the CDR3 is TGTGCCAGCAGCTTGGGGGGACAGATCAATCAGCCCCAGCATTTT.

The chain combines TRBV15 with TRBJ2-2; possibly TRBD2 for D (6 bases). The CDR3 covers 18 residues. Trimming took 2 bases from V and 1 from J, leaving 17 bases between them. The germline V gene has CDR1 LNHNV and CDR2 YYDKDF (reference sequence). CDR3 sequence: CATSRSKRGTLNTGELFF. CDR3 nucleotide sequence: TGTGCCACCAGCAGATCCAAACGTGGGACTTTGAACACCGGGGAGCTGTTTTTT.

This chain joins TRBV7-9 and TRBJ2-2; the D is unclear. Trimming took off 6 bases at V and 2 bases at J, with 10 bases between the two ends. There are 14 residues in the CDR3. The germline V gene encodes CDR1 SEHNR and CDR2 FQNEAQ (reference sequence). CDR3: CASRPLGNTGELFF. The CDR3 region has the DNA TGTGCCAGCAGGCCTCTCGGTAACACCGGGGAGCTGTTTTTT.

The rearrangement joins TRBV28 to TRBJ2-7, with 7 positions matching TRBD2. Looked up from germline, CDR1 is MDHEN and CDR2 is SYDVKM. The V and J ends lost 6 bases and 3 bases, in that order; junction bases with no gene match: 11. This CDR3 has 15 amino acids. CDR3 in amino acids: CASSPVALANYEQYF. CDR3 nucleotides: TGTGCCAGCAGCCCGGTGGCACTAGCGAACTACGAGCAGTACTTC.

V and J are TRBV19 and TRBJ1-5; no clear D. With 2 bases removed from V and 1 base from J, the gap between germline ends came to 3 bases. CDR3 length: 13 amino acids. CDR1 and CDR2 (germline): LNHDA, SQIVND (reference sequence). CDR3 in amino acids: CASSIQSNQPQHF. CDR3 nucleotide sequence: TGTGCCAGTAGTATACAGAGCAATCAGCCCCAGCATTTT. Full variable domain (missing parts from reference TRBV19 and TRBJ1-5): DGGITQSPKYLFRKEGQNVTLSCEQNLNHDAMYWYRQDPGQGLRLIYYSQIVNDFQKGDIAEGYSVSREKKESFPLTVTSAQKNPTAFYLCASSIQSNQPQHFGDGTRLSIL.